Reported below is one T cell receptor beta chain. The data derive from a study of CD8 T cells in Susac syndrome. The germline V gene has CDR1 LNHNV and CDR2 YYDKDF (reference sequence). The CDR3 consists of 14 residues. V gave up 5 bases and J gave up 5 bases, with 14 bases separating them. Reverse transcription of roughly 0.45 to 1 ug RNA was carried out with random hexamers. MiXCR was run by TCRdb on the immunoSEQ multiplex PCR reads, yielding one entry per CDR3 protein. The profile covers around 200,000 distinct CDR3 sequences, with approximately 95% appearing a single time and about 0.094% taken by the ten largest.

The receptor comes from a human donor in good health. Sample: CD4+ T cells from PBMCs. The gene calls are TRBV15 and TRBJ2-3, with D maybe TRBD1 (6 bases). The CDR3 DNA follows: TGTGCCACCAGCGGGTCTACAGGGAGAGATACGCAGTATTTT. Translating gives CATSGSTGRDTQYF.